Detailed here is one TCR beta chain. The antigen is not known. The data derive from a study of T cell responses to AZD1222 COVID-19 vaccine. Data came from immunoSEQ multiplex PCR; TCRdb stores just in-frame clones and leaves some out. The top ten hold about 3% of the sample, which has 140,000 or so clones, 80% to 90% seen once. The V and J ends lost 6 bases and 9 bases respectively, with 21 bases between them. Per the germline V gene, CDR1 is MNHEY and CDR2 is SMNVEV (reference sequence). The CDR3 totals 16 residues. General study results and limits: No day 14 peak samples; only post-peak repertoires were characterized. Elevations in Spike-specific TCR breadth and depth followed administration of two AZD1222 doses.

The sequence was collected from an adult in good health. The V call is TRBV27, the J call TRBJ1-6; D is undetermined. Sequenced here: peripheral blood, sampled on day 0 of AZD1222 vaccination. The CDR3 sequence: CASSLAVGLGLSPLHF. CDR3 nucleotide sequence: TGTGCCAGCAGCTTGGCGGTTGGTCTTGGCCTTTCACCCCTCCACTTT.